Listed here are 9 T cell receptor beta chains from one sample, sequenced in a study of cytomegalovirus exposure and HLA in healthy donors. The PCR made use of 60 Vbeta and 13 Jbeta primers. Repertoires were generated with immunoSEQ multiplex PCR, while TCRdb's copy carries only in-frame clones and drops some. The sample records fewer than 250,000 clones, 80% to 85% being singletons. The sample comprised PBMCs. These receptors were obtained from a woman in her forties in good health and CMV-seronegative.

As to this clone: The junction does not match germline at one end; this may be a read error. V gene TRBV6-6 combines with J gene TRBJ1-3; D unclear. The CDR3 runs to 16 residues. Per the germline V gene, CDR1 is MNHNY and CDR2 is SVGAGI (reference sequence). The CDR3 DNA reads TGTGCCAGCAGTTACTCGGAGTGGTCGGGTGGAAGCACCATATATTTT. Protein sequence: CASSYSEWSGGSTIYF.

The V call is TRBV9, the J call TRBJ1-1; the match to TRBD1 covers 8 bases. The J segment lost 5 bases and the V segment lost 3 bases, leaving 6 bases of the junction unmatched. The germline CDR1 and CDR2 sequences are SGDLS and YYNGEE. The CDR3 contains 14 residues. The CDR3 region has the DNA TGTGCCAGCAGCGCACTGGACAGGGAAACTGAAGCTTTCTTT. The encoded protein is CASSALDRETEAFF.

This chain links TRBV27 with TRBJ2-5; 7 bases match TRBD2. The CDR3 is 15 amino acids. The J segment lost 5 bases and the V segment lost 1 base, leaving 7 bases of the junction unmatched. The germline gives CDR1 MNHEY, CDR2 SMNVEV (reference sequence). The CDR3 coding sequence is TGTGCCAGCAGTTTATTTAGACTAGCAAGCGAGACCCAGTACTTC. The encoded protein is CASSLFRLASETQYF.

This sequence joins TRBV30 and TRBJ2-3; 10 positions match TRBD2. Looked up from germline, CDR1 is GTSNPN and CDR2 is SVGIG (reference sequence). Trimming took 3 bases from V and 3 from J; bases not matched to a gene: 0. There are 13 residues in the CDR3. The CDR3 is CAWRLAGTDTQYF. DNA of the CDR3: TGTGCCTGGAGACTAGCGGGAACAGATACGCAGTATTTT.

This sequence joins TRBV11-3 and TRBJ1-1, with D possibly matching TRBD1 (5 bases). Trimming shortened V by 5 bases and J by 4 bases, and 14 bases separated the two germline ends. CDR3 length: 14 residues. The germline V gene encodes CDR1 SGHNT and CDR2 YENEEA. CDR3 DNA sequence: TGTGCCAGCAGCCAACAGGCCAAGGGCACTGAAGCTTTCTTT. Translated: CASSQQAKGTEAFF.

J is TRBJ1-2 and V is TRBV6-1; no clear D. Germline V lookup: CDR1 MNHNS, CDR2 SASEGT. The CDR3 has 15 residues. Trimming took off 8 bases at V and 1 base at J, with 17 bases between the two ends. This CDR3 is CASQTYGELNYGYTF. As DNA, the CDR3 is TGTGCCAGCCAAACGTACGGTGAGCTTAACTATGGCTACACCTTC.

The chain has TRBV11-3 and TRBJ1-3; TRBD1 is a possible D gene (6 bases). The CDR3 extends over 16 amino acids. V was trimmed by 6 bases and J by 0 bases, leaving 15 bases between them. CDR1 and CDR2 (germline): SGHNT, YENEEA. For the CDR3, the DNA is TGTGCCAGCAGTAAAAACAGGGATTCCTCTGGAAACACCATATATTTT. Translated, it gives CASSKNRDSSGNTIYF.

In DNA, the CDR3 is TGTGCCAGCACCCCGGATCCCAGGGGAGCCGGGGAGCTGTTTTTT. Translation: CASTPDPRGAGELFF. The chain carries TRBV7-9 and TRBJ2-2; D is perhaps TRBD1 (6 bases). This CDR3 is built from 15 residues. Germline lookup yields CDR1 SEHNR and CDR2 FQNEAQ (reference sequence). V was clipped by 7 bases and J by 6 bases, with 18 bases between them. The full variable domain, with the rest looked up from reference TRBV7-9 and TRBJ2-2, is DTGVSQNPRHKITKRGQNVTFRCDPISEHNRLYWYRQTLGQGPEFLTYFQNEAQLEKSRLLSDRFSAERPKGSFSTLEIQRTEQGDSAMYLCASTPDPRGAGELFFGEGSRLTVL.

This sequence joins TRBV27 and TRBJ1-1; TRBD1 agrees at 7 bases. CDR1 is MNHEY and CDR2 is SMNVEV in the germline V gene (reference sequence). The V gene end was trimmed by 10 bases and the J gene end by 8 bases; junction bases not matched to a gene: 13. The CDR3 is made up of 13 amino acids. This CDR3 reads CATGRRQGGEAFF. The CDR3 DNA is TGTGCCACCGGTAGACGACAGGGTGGGGAAGCTTTCTTT.